A single sample gave rise to the 7 T cell receptor beta chains below, sequenced in a study of CD8 T cells in ankylosing spondylitis. Each CDR3 protein gets one entry after TCRdb re-called the 5' RACE reads with MiXCR. The table includes about 160,000 distinct CDR3 sequences, 9.8% detected once. Sequenced: blood, either unsorted or a sorted T cell fraction (not recorded which). The receptor set was obtained from a female donor with ankylosing spondylitis or in good health (not recorded which).

Here the CDR3 reads CASSQTPSGWVLSGANVLTF. CDR3 nucleotide sequence: TGCGCCAGCAGCCAAACCCCGTCAGGGTGGGTGCTTTCTGGGGCCAACGTCCTGACTTTC. J is TRBJ2-6 and V is TRBV4-1; a possible D gene is TRBD1 (5 bases). The CDR3 loop spans 20 amino acids. The V end lost 2 bases, the J end lost 1 base, and 21 bases lay between the germline ends. Germline V CDR1 and CDR2: MGHRA, YSYEKL.

The chain uses TRBV18 and TRBJ2-7, with 7 positions matching TRBD2. V trimming: 2 bases; J trimming: 0 bases; junction bases outside the gene matches: 4. There are 15 residues in the CDR3. Germline V gene data show CDR1 as KGHSH and CDR2 as LQKENI. The CDR3 DNA follows: TGTGCCAGCTCACCATTAGGCGGGAGCTCCTACGAGCAGTACTTC. Translated: CASSPLGGSSYEQYF.

The chain links TRBV25-1 to TRBJ1-5; D perhaps matches TRBD1 (5 bases). The CDR3 extends over 16 amino acids. V shed 8 bases and J shed 0 bases, with 17 bases lying between them. CDR1 MGHDK and CDR2 SYGVNS come from the germline V gene. CDR3 DNA sequence: TGTGCCAGCCCCCCCTGGGGCAAACGTAGCAATCAGCCCCAGCATTTT. Residues: CASPPWGKRSNQPQHF.

CDR3 residues: CASSLGVPGKQPQHF. CDR3 DNA sequence: TGTGCCAGCTCCCTGGGGGTCCCCGGTAAACAGCCCCAGCATTTT. This chain uses TRBV7-6 with TRBJ1-5, with D tentatively TRBD1 (5 bases). Trimming took off 8 bases at V and 7 bases at J, with 21 bases between the two ends. Per germline, CDR1 SGHVS and CDR2 FNYEAQ. The CDR3 is 15 residues long. Complete variable domain (other parts from reference TRBV7-6 and TRBJ1-5): GAGVSQSPRYKVTKRGQDVALRCDPISGHVSLYWYRQALGQGPEFLTYFNYEAQQDKSGLPNDRFSAERPEGSISTLTIQRTEQRDSAMYRCASSLGVPGKQPQHFGDGTRLSIL.

This clonotype has more than one count but fewer than ten. The chain carries TRBV7-2 and TRBJ2-2; 7 nucleotides line up with TRBD1. Trimming cost V 5 bases and J 4 bases; bases outside gene matches: 7. In germline, CDR1 is SGHTA, CDR2 FQGNSA. This CDR3 has 15 residues. The CDR3 DNA follows: TGTGCCAGCAGCCCCGACAGGGACCTCACCGGGGAGCTGTTTTTT. Residues: CASSPDRDLTGELFF. The full variable domain, rest sourced from reference TRBV7-2 and TRBJ2-2, is GAGVSQSPSNKVTEKGKDVELRCDPISGHTALYWYRQSLGQGLEFLIYFQGNSAPDKSGLPSDRFSAERTGGSVSTLTIQRTQQEDSAVYLCASSPDRDLTGELFFGEGSRLTVL.

The chain carries TRBV13 and TRBJ2-7, with D uncertain. The V end lost 2 bases, the J end lost 6 bases, and 11 bases lay between the germline ends. Germline V CDR1 and CDR2: PRHDT, FYEKMQ (reference sequence). The CDR3 is 13 residues long. The CDR3 region is CASSLSRTGEQYF. CDR3 DNA: TGTGCCAGCAGCTTAAGCAGGACCGGCGAGCAGTACTTC.

The chain has TRBV7-9 and TRBJ2-2; tentatively, D is TRBD1 or TRBD2 (5 bases each). Germline-derived CDR1 and CDR2 are SEHNR and FQNEAQ (reference sequence). V was trimmed by 1 base and J by 3 bases, leaving 15 bases between them. The CDR3 contains 17 residues. CDR3 amino acids: CASSLVGDGRYTGELFF. The DNA of the CDR3 is TGTGCCAGCAGCTTAGTAGGGGACGGCAGATACACCGGGGAGCTGTTTTTT.